This paragraph covers one T cell receptor (beta chain) sequence. The sample belongs to a study of blood T cells in healthy people across ages. It was with a sample-barcoded 5' primer and a J-beta primer mix that a second PCR of roughly 7 to 12 cycles was run. MiXCR, run by TCRdb on the 5' RACE reads, gives a single entry per CDR3 protein. The sample carries hundreds of thousands of distinct CDR3 sequences, around half recorded once. The receptor was isolated from a man older than 75 in good health. The specimen sequenced was blood.

The CDR3 reads CASSSSGRYEETQYF. The CDR3 coding sequence is TGTGCCAGCTCATCTAGCGGGAGGTACGAAGAGACCCAGTACTTC. The chain links TRBV27 to TRBJ2-5; 11 nucleotides align to TRBD2. CDR1 MNHEY and CDR2 SMNVEV come from the germline V gene (reference sequence). This CDR3 has 15 residues. With V trimmed by 8 bases and J by 3 bases, 8 bases remained unmatched.